A selection of T cell receptor beta chains follows, all from one sample in a study of CD8+ T cells in alopecia areata. Generated by immunoSEQ multiplex PCR, the TCRdb table keeps only in-frame clones and is missing some. This repertoire shows a few hundred thousand clones, roughly two fifths found once; its top ten account for 0.48%. The sequencing used CD4+ T cells sorted from blood, collected at approximately week 30, from a patient treated with tofacitinib. These receptors originate from a human donor with alopecia areata. Each CDR3 is given with its conserved first and last residue. The D gene is left open where the match is weak.

V: TRBV29-1; D: TRBD2; J: TRBJ2-7; CDR3: CASHSGTGEQYF
V: TRBV28; D: -; J: TRBJ2-6; CDR3: CASCPPSGANVLTF
V: TRBV29-1; D: -; J: TRBJ2-1; CDR3: CSVQGLFYNEQFF
V: TRBV29-1; D: -; J: TRBJ1-1; CDR3: CSVRGMNTEAFF
V: TRBV2; D: -; J: TRBJ2-5; CDR3: CASSDQTPSPRETQYF
V: TRBV6-6; D: TRBD1; J: TRBJ2-7; CDR3: CASSTAGTGIYEQYF
V: TRBV18; D: TRBD1; J: TRBJ2-5; CDR3: CASSPPSYGSQGTGQETQYF
V: TRBV14; D: -; J: TRBJ2-3; CDR3: CASSRWTQDTQYF
V: TRBV23-1; D: -; J: TRBJ1-5; CDR3: CASPQSGPQHF
V: TRBV30; D: -; J: TRBJ1-5; CDR3: CAWSSGWGNQPQHF
V: TRBV30; D: TRBD1; J: TRBJ1-1; CDR3: CACTRDRVTEAFF
V: TRBV7-9; D: TRBD1; J: TRBJ1-2; CDR3: CASSLGDRRDNYGYTF
V: TRBV7-9; D: TRBD2; J: TRBJ2-5; CDR3: CASRLAGGQETQYF
V: TRBV5-6; D: -; J: TRBJ1-5; CDR3: CASSLFNSNQPQHF
V: TRBV30; D: -; J: TRBJ1-2; CDR3: CAWSEWTNGYTF
V: TRBV28; D: TRBD2; J: TRBJ2-7; CDR3: CASSLTSGKVGEQYF